The sequence of this T cell receptor (beta chain) was determined in a study of cytomegalovirus exposure and HLA in healthy donors. Germline V gene data show CDR1 as SNHLY and CDR2 as FYNNEI. Unmatched junction bases numbered 10, after V lost 2 bases and J lost 0 bases. The CDR3 totals 19 residues. A multiplex PCR was run with 60 Vbeta primers and 13 Jbeta primers. Profiled with immunoSEQ multiplex PCR; TCRdb holds only in-frame clones, not every one. Here the sample spans some 110,000 clones, around 75% being singletons. This clonotype was sampled from a male donor in good health and CMV-seropositive. Sequencing was carried out using PBMCs. This chain uses TRBV2 with TRBJ1-6, with 7 bases matching TRBD1. CDR3 bases: TGTGCCAGCAGTGAATACCGGACAGGCCTTAGCTCCTATAATTCACCCCTCCACTTT. Its translation: CASSEYRTGLSSYNSPLHF.